One T cell receptor (beta chain) is described in this entry. The target antigen is unknown. The sample carries other DNA sequences with the same CDR3. The germline CDR1 and CDR2 sequences are LNHDA and SQIVND (reference sequence). The CDR3 loop spans 14 amino acids. J was trimmed by 4 bases and V by 4 bases; bases with no gene match: 6. TCRdb keeps only in-frame clones here, not all; method: immunoSEQ multiplex PCR. The table has a few million clones, 85% to 95% seen once. The data derive from a study of shared clonotypes between healthy human individuals. Overall study results and limits: Naive subsets generally exceeded memory subsets in estimated richness.

Sequencing used naive CD4+ T cells from PBMCs. As to subset: CD45RA+ positively selected. This TCR was sampled from a man aged 18 to 29 in good health. Some clones in this sample may be carry-over from other donors' samples. V gene TRBV19 combines with J gene TRBJ1-2, with 7 positions matching TRBD1. The CDR3 region is CASSTRDSPYGYTF. The CDR3 DNA reads as TGTGCCAGTAGTACCCGGGACAGCCCCTATGGCTACACCTTC. Looking up the rest from reference TRBV19 and TRBJ1-2 gives the full variable domain: DGGITQSPKYLFRKEGQNVTLSCEQNLNHDAMYWYRQDPGQGLRLIYYSQIVNDFQKGDIAEGYSVSREKKESFPLTVTSAQKNPTAFYLCASSTRDSPYGYTFGSGTRLTVV.